This TCR beta chain was sequenced during a study of shared clonotypes between healthy human individuals. Study details: The donors, two women and three men, were aged 18 to 49.

A single count supports this clone. Its antigen is not identified. The data were produced by immunoSEQ multiplex PCR, yet TCRdb's version contains in-frame clones alone and is incomplete. The sample holds hundreds of thousands of clones, about three quarters seen once. Notes on the study in general: Sampling used blood alone; tissue repertoires probably differ.

Trimming removed 4 bases from V and 1 base from J, with 12 bases in between. The germline gives CDR1 SQVTM, CDR2 ANQGSEA. The CDR3 loop spans 14 amino acids. Into CD45RA+ naive and CD45RA-negative memory subsets, the CD4+ cells were split. This chain uses TRBV29-1 with TRBJ2-3; tentatively, D is TRBD1 (5 bases). The sequenced material came from memory CD4+ T cells sorted from blood. Noted subset: CD45RA-negative fraction. The origin of this receptor is a woman aged 30 to 39 in good health. CDR3 in amino acids: CSVVGKGRTDTQYF. CDR3 DNA sequence: TGCAGCGTTGTGGGGAAGGGGCGCACAGATACGCAGTATTTT.